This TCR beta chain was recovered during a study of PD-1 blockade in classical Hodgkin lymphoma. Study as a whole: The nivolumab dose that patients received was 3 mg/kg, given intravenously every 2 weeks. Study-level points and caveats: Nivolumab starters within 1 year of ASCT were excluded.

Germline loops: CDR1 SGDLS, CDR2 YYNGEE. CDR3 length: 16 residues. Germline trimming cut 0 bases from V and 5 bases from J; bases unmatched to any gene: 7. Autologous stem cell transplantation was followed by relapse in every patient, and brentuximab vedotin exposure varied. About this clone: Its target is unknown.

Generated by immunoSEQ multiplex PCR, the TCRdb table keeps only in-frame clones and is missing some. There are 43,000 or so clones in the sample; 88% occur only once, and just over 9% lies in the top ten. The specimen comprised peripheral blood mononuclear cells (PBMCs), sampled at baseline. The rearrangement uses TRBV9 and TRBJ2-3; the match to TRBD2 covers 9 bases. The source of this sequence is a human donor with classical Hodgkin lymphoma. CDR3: CASSVAPGLAIDTQYF. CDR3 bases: TGTGCCAGCAGCGTAGCACCGGGACTAGCAATAGATACGCAGTATTTT.